This TCR beta chain comes out of a study of Graves' ophthalmopathy and Graves' hyperthyroidism. Study outcomes and limitations: The 13-signature model separated ophthalmopathy from stable hyperthyroidism at almost 90% sensitivity and about 81% specificity.

The germline V gene has CDR1 MGHDK and CDR2 SYGVNS. The CDR3 spans 17 residues. The V and J ends lost 3 bases and 5 bases respectively, with 22 bases between them. The study amplified TCR beta CDR3 regions using RNA transcripts. Following a first-round RT-PCR that used HTBI primers, a second-round multiplex PCR was carried out. One entry per CDR3 protein results from TCRdb running MiXCR on the multiplex PCR reads. Of about 550,000 distinct CDR3 sequences in the sample, 39% were seen once. This clonotype was observed at least ten times. The antigen remains unidentified. New diagnoses, under 2 months' duration, and ages 18 to 65 characterized the hyperthyroidism patients.

This clonotype was obtained from an adult man with Graves' hyperthyroidism. The chain combines TRBV25-1 with TRBJ2-5, with D perhaps TRBD2 (6 bases). The sample consisted of peripheral blood or thyroid tissue (not recorded which). CDR3 sequence: CASSDLGGTGPRETQYF. The CDR3 bases are TGTGCCAGCAGTGATTTGGGAGGCACAGGACCAAGGGAGACCCAGTACTTC.